This T cell receptor (beta chain) was retrieved from a study of shared clonotypes between healthy human individuals. The study's findings and limits: Among the subsets, naive ones generally showed larger estimated richness than memory ones.

Deletions cut 5 bases from V and 3 bases from J, with 16 bases between. Germline assignment: CDR1 SEHNR and CDR2 FQNEAQ (reference sequence). The CDR3 sequence is 15 residues long. Points on this clone: What it recognizes is unknown.

Each cell subset's genomic DNA was divided evenly among several immunoSEQ plates. The repertoire was sequenced with immunoSEQ multiplex PCR; TCRdb's copy has only in-frame clones and lacks some. There are 600,000 or so clones in the sample; 98% occur only once, and 0.3% lies in the top ten. CD8 cells regarded as naive lacked CD45RO, were positively chosen for CCR7, and omitted terminally differentiated effector memory CD45RA+ cells. Sequencing input: naive CD8+ T cells sorted from blood. The origin of this receptor is a man aged 30 to 39 in good health. The V call is TRBV7-9, the J call TRBJ1-2; D is uncertain. The CDR3 is CASSTSVETDYGYTF. The CDR3 nucleotides read TGTGCCAGCAGCACCAGCGTCGAGACGGACTATGGCTACACCTTC.